This entry concerns a single TCR beta chain. This sample is part of a study of blood T cell repertoires in COVID-19. CDR1 ENHRY and CDR2 SYGVKD come from the germline V gene. The V gene end was trimmed by 6 bases and the J gene end by 8 bases; junction bases not matched to a gene: 6. The CDR3 runs to 14 residues. The repertoire was sequenced with immunoSEQ multiplex PCR; TCRdb's copy has only in-frame clones and lacks some. The sample shows 200,000 to 250,000 clones, more than 75% of them seen only once. The rearrangement links TRBV10-3 to TRBJ1-6; 8 positions match TRBD1. Sequenced sample: peripheral blood. This TCR came from an older man with acute or convalescent COVID-19. DNA of the CDR3: TGTGCCATCAGCGCTGGACAGGGAGATTCACCCCTCCACTTT. It is translated as CAISAGQGDSPLHF.